The source of this T cell receptor (beta chain) is a study of blood T cells in healthy people across ages. Trimming removed 1 base from V and 3 bases from J; junction bases left unmatched: 10. Per the germline V gene, CDR1 is SNHLY and CDR2 is FYNNEI. The CDR3 contains 17 residues. This clonotype was seen a handful of times. Sample-barcoded 5' priming and a J-beta primer mix drove a second PCR of about 6 to 12 cycles. TCRdb re-called the 5' RACE reads through MiXCR, storing one row per CDR3 protein. The repertoire includes more than 500,000 distinct CDR3 sequences, over 25% of them detected once, and 3.6% sits in the top ten. This sample was shared with a second study, whose subject was T cells of mothers and their children. That work adds: Each mother yielded more than 9 million TCR beta CDR3 reads. Each child yielded several million reads. When mothers and children were related, their normalized repertoire overlap, which was always slightly higher, did not differ significantly from that of unrelated pairs.

This clonotype was sampled from a boy aged 2 to 10 in good health. Sequencing was carried out using blood. The V call is TRBV2, the J call TRBJ2-7, with 9 bases matching TRBD2. CDR3 in DNA: TGTGCCAGCAGTGAAGAAGTGACTAGCGGCTACTTCTACGAGCAGTACTTC. This translates into CASSEEVTSGYFYEQYF.